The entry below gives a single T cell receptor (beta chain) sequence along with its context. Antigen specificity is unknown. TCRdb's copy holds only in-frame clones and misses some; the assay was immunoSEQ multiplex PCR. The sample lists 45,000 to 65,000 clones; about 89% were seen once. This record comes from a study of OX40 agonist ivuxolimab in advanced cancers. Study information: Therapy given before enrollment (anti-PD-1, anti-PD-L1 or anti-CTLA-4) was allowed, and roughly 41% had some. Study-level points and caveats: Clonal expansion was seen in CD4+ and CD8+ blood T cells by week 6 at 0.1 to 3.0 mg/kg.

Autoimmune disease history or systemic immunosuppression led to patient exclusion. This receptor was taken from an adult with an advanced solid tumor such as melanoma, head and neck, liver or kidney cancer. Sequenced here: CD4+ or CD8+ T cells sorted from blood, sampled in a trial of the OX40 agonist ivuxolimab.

The CDR3 protein is CASSLQLAGWNEQFF. As DNA, the CDR3 is TGTGCCAGCAGCTTACAACTAGCGGGGTGGAATGAGCAGTTCTTC. The chain couples TRBV7-9 to TRBJ2-1, with 10 bases lining up with TRBD2. Germline values: CDR1 SEHNR, CDR2 FQNEAQ (reference sequence). The CDR3 sequence is 15 residues long. J gave up 7 bases and V 2 bases, and 5 bases lay outside the gene matches. Drawing the rest from reference TRBV7-9 and TRBJ2-1, the complete variable domain is DTGVSQNPRHKITKRGQNVTFRCDPISEHNRLYWYRQTLGQGPEFLTYFQNEAQLEKSRLLSDRFSAERPKGSFSTLEIQRTEQGDSAMYLCASSLQLAGWNEQFFGPGTRLTVL.